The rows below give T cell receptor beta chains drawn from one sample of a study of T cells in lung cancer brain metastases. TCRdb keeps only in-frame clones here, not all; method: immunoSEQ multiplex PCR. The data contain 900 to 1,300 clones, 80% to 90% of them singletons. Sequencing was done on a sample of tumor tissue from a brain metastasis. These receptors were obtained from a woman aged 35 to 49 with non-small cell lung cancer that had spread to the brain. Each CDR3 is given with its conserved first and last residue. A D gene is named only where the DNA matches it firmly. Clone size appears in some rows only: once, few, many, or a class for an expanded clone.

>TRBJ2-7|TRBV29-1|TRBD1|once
CSVGEPQGTYEQYF
TGCAGCGTTGGGGAACCACAGGGGACCTACGAGCAGTACTTC
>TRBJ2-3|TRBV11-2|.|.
CASSLLFLTDQYF
TGTGCCAGCAGCTTATTGTTTCTTACCGATCAGTATTTT
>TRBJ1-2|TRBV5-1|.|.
CASSRDTSYGYTF
TGCGCCAGCAGCCGGGACACGTCCTATGGCTACACCTTC
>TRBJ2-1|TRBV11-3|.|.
CASSSVYLGNGNEQFF
TGTGCCAGCAGCTCCGTCTATTTGGGAAATGGGAATGAGCAGTTCTTC
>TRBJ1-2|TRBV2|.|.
CATRIRGLYGYTF
TGTGCCACCAGGATCAGGGGCCTCTATGGCTACACCTTC
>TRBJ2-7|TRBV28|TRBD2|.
CASSPREGSYEQYF
TGTGCCAGCAGCCCCAGGGAGGGCTCCTACGAGCAGTACTTC
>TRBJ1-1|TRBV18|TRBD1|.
CASRQGRDTEAFF
TGTGCCAGCCGACAGGGTCGGGACACCGAAGCTTTCTTT
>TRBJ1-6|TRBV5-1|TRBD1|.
CASSSGTANSPLHF
TGCGCCAGCAGCTCCGGGACAGCGAATTCACCCCTCCACTTT
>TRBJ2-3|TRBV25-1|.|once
CASSESRGSTDTQYF
TGTGCCAGCAGTGAATCGAGGGGCAGCACAGATACGCAGTATTTT
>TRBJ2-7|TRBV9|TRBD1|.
CASSVEGTGGEEQYF
TGTGCCAGCAGCGTAGAGGGGACAGGGGGTGAAGAGCAGTACTTC
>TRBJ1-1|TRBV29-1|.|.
CSVDTDEAFF
TGCAGCGTGGACACAGATGAAGCTTTCTTT
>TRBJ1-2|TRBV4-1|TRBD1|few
CASSPSGGAGGYTF
TGCGCCAGCAGCCCCTCAGGGGGCGCGGGTGGCTACACCTTC
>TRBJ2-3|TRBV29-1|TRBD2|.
CSAQGGGTDTQYF
TGCAGCGCCCAGGGAGGGGGCACAGATACGCAGTATTTT
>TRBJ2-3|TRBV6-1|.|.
CASSGGTNPSTDTQYF
TGTGCTAGCAGTGGGGGGACCAACCCTAGCACAGATACGCAGTATTTT
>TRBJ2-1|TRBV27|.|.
CTSSLVGENNEQFF
TGTACCAGCAGTTTAGTGGGAGAAAACAATGAGCAGTTCTTC
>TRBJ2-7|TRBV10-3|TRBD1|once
CAISVGTGSYEQYF
TGTGCCATCAGTGTAGGGACAGGTTCCTACGAGCAGTACTTC
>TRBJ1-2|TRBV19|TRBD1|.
CASSSPGTGNYGYTF
TGTGCCAGTAGCTCCCCCGGGACAGGGAACTATGGCTACACCTTC
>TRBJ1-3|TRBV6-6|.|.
CASGAATSGNTIYF
TGTGCCAGCGGGGCAGCAACCTCTGGAAACACCATATATTTT
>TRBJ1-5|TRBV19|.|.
CATALGGNQPQHF
TGTGCCACCGCCCTTGGGGGCAATCAGCCCCAGCATTTT
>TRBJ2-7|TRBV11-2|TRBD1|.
CASSYEGQGDEQYF
TGTGCCAGCAGCTACGAGGGACAGGGCGACGAGCAGTACTTC
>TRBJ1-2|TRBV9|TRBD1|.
CASSVVGTGSNYGYTF
TGTGCCAGCAGCGTAGTCGGGACAGGGTCTAACTATGGCTACACCTTC
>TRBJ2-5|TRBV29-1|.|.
CSVESGAGETQYF
TGCAGCGTTGAATCGGGGGCGGGGGAGACCCAGTACTTC
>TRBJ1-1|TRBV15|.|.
CATSRGGTRAEAFF
TGTGCCACCAGCAGAGGCGGGACACGAGCTGAAGCTTTCTTT
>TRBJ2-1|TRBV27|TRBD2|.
CASSPGTTDNEQFF
TGTGCCAGCAGTCCCGGGACTACCGACAATGAGCAGTTCTTC
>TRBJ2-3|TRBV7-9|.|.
CASIPGTSRSDTQYF
TGTGCCAGCATCCCCGGAACTAGTAGGTCTGATACGCAGTATTTT
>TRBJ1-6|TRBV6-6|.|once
CASSYSHSGENSPLHF
TGTGCCAGCAGTTACTCGCACTCAGGGGAAAATTCACCCCTCCACTTT
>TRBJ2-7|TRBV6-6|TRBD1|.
CASSSSDRASYEQYF
TGTGCCAGCAGTTCCAGCGACAGGGCCTCCTACGAGCAGTACTTC
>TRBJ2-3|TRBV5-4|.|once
CASSLEGDTQYF
TGTGCCAGCAGCTTAGAGGGAGATACGCAGTATTTT
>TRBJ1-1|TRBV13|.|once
CASSSTAPYPSIIGTPGNTEAFF
TGTGCCAGCAGCTCCACGGCACCCTACCCTTCCATAATCGGGACGCCGGGAAACACTGAAGCTTTCTTT
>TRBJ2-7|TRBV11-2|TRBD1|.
CASSRGQAYEQYF
TGTGCCAGCAGCCGTGGACAGGCCTACGAGCAGTACTTC
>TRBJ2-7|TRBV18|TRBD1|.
CASSLSDRGASEQYF
TGTGCCAGCTCACTTTCGGACAGGGGGGCCTCCGAGCAGTACTTC
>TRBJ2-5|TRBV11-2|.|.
CASSLGSQETQYF
TGTGCCAGCAGCCTCGGGTCCCAAGAGACCCAGTACTTC
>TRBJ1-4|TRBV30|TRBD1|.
CAWRDRGHEKLFF
TGTGCCTGGAGGGACAGGGGGCATGAAAAACTGTTTTTT
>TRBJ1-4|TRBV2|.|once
CASSSWEEKLFF
TGTGCCAGCAGTTCTTGGGAGGAAAAACTGTTTTTT
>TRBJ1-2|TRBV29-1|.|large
CSVDRRDGALGYTF
TGCAGCGTCGACCGCCGGGACGGCGCCCTTGGCTACACCTTC
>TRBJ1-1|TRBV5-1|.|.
CASSETGYTEAFF
TGCGCCAGCAGCGAAACAGGATACACTGAAGCTTTCTTT
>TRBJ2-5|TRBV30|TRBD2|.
CAWSVLAGGETQYF
TGTGCCTGGAGTGTACTAGCGGGAGGAGAGACCCAGTACTTC
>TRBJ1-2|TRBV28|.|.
CASTIGTDYGYTF
TGTGCCAGCACCATCGGTACAGACTATGGCTACACCTTC
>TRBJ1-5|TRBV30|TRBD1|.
CAWSGGQGGQPQHF
TGTGCCTGGAGTGGGGGACAGGGAGGGCAGCCCCAGCATTTT
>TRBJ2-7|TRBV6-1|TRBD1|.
CASTGTGSYEQYF
TGTGCCAGCACTGGGACAGGGTCCTACGAGCAGTACTTC
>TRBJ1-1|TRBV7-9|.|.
CASRPRIGTPNTEAFF
TGTGCCAGCAGGCCTCGGATAGGAACCCCAAACACTGAAGCTTTCTTT
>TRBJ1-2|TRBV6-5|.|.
CASSKGLEGYGYTF
TGTGCCAGCAGCAAGGGGTTGGAGGGCTATGGCTACACCTTC